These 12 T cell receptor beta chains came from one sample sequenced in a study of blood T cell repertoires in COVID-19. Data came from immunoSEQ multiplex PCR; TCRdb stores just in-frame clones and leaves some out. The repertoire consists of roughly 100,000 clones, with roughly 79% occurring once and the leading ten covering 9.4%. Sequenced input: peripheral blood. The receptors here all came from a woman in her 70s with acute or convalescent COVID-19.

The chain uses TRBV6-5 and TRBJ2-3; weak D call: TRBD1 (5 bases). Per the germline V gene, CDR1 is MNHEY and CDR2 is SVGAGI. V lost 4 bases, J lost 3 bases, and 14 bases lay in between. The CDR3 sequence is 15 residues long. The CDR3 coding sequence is TGTGCCAGCAGTTCTCCGAAGACAGCTACAGATACGCAGTATTTT. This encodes CASSSPKTATDTQYF.

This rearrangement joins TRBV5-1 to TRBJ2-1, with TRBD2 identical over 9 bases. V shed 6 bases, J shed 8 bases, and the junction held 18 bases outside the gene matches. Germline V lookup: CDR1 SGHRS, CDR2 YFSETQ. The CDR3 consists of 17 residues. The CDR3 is CASKLGGGLAQSDEQFF. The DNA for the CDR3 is TGCGCCAGCAAGCTTGGCGGGGGACTAGCACAATCAGATGAGCAGTTCTTC.

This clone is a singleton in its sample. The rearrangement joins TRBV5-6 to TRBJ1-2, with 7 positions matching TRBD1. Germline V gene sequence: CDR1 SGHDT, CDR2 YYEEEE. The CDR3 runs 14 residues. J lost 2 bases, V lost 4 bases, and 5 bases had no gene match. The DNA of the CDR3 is TGTGCCAGCAGCCCGGGGACAGCAAACTATGGCTACACCTTC. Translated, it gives CASSPGTANYGYTF. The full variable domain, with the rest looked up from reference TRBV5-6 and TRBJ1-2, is DAGVTQSPTHLIKTRGQQVTLRCSPKSGHDTVSWYQQALGQGPQFIFQYYEEEERQRGNFPDRFSGHQFPNYSSELNVNALLLGDSALYLCASSPGTANYGYTFGSGTRLTVV.

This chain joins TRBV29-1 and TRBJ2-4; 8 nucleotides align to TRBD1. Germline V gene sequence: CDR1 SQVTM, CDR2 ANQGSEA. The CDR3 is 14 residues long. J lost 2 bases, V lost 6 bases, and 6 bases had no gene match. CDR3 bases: TGCAGCGTAGGAGGGACAGGACCCAAAAACATTCAGTACTTC. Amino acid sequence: CSVGGTGPKNIQYF. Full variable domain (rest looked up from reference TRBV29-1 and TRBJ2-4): SAVISQKPSRDICQRGTSLTIQCQVDSQVTMMFWYRQQPGQSLTLIATANQGSEATYESGFVIDKFPISRPNLTFSTLTVSNMSPEDSSIYLCSVGGTGPKNIQYFGAGTRLSVL.

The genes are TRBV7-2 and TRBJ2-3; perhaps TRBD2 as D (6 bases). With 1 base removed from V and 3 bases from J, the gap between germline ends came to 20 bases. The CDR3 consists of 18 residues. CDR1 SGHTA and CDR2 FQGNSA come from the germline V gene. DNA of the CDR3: TGTGCCAGCAGCTTAGGACGCGGGATGACCGATTGGACAGATACGCAGTATTTT. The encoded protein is CASSLGRGMTDWTDTQYF.

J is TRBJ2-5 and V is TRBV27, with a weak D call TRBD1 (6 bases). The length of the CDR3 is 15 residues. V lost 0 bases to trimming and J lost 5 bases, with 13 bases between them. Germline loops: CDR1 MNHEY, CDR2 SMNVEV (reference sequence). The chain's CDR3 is CASSLSWGLRETQYF. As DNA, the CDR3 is TGTGCCAGCAGTTTATCTTGGGGGCTTCGGGAGACCCAGTACTTC.

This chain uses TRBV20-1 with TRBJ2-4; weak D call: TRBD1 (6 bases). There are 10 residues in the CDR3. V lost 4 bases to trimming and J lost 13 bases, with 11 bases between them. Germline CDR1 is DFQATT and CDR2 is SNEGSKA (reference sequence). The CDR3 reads CSAKKGDQYF. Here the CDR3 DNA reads TGCAGTGCTAAGAAGGGGGACCAGTACTTC.

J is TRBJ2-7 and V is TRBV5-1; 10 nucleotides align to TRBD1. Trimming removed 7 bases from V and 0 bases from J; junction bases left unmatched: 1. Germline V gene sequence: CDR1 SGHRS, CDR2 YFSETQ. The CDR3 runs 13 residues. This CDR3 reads CASGTGVSYEQYF. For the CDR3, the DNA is TGCGCCAGCGGGACAGGGGTCTCCTACGAGCAGTACTTC.

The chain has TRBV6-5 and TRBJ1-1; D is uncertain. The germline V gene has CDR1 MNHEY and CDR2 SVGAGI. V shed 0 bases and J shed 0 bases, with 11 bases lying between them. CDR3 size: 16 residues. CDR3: CASSYSLVRMNTEAFF. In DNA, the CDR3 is TGTGCCAGCAGTTACTCGCTGGTGCGGATGAACACTGAAGCTTTCTTT.

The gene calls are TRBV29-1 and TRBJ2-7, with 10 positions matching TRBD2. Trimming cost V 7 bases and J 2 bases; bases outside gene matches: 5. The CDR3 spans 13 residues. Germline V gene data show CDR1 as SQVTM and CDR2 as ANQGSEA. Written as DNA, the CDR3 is TGCAGCGCCGCCGGGACTAGCGCCTACGAGCAGTACTTC. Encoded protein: CSAAGTSAYEQYF.

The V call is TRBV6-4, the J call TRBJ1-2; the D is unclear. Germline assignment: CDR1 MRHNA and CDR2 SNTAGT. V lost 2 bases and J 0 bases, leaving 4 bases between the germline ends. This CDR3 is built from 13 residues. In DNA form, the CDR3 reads TGTGCCAGCAGTGACGGAGCTAACTATGGCTACACCTTC. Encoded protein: CASSDGANYGYTF.

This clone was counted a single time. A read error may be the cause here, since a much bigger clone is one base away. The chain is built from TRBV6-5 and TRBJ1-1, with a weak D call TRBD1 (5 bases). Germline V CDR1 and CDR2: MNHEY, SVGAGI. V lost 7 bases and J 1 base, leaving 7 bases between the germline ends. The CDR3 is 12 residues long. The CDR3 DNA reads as TGTGCCAGCACCCAGGGGAACACTGAAGCTTTCTTT. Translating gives CASTQGNTEAFF.